This TCR beta chain originates from a study of T cell responses to AZD1222 COVID-19 vaccine. Study-level points and caveats: As reported, nearly half of all spike-specific TCRs target variant regions that are unmutated. Clonal diversity was possibly underestimated; the donors were predominantly white British and more often female. Receipt of two AZD1222 doses was followed by a rise in Spike-specific TCR breadth and depth. Just a handful of people given AZD1222 tested seropositive at baseline.

Comment on this clone: Its antigen remains unidentified.

The CDR3 is 12 residues long. CDR1 and CDR2 from the germline V gene are SNHLY and FYNNEI. With 4 bases removed from V and 3 bases from J, the gap between germline ends came to 7 bases. Data came from immunoSEQ multiplex PCR; TCRdb stores just in-frame clones and leaves some out. The sample consists of roughly 140,000 clones, 82% of them appearing once. This receptor was identified in an adult in good health. This chain connects TRBV2 to TRBJ2-7; D is perhaps TRBD2 (5 bases). Material: peripheral blood, obtained on day 0 of MenACWY control vaccination. Here the CDR3 DNA reads TGTGCCAGCAGTGTAGGAGGCTACGAGCAGTACGTC. It specifies CASSVGGYEQYV.